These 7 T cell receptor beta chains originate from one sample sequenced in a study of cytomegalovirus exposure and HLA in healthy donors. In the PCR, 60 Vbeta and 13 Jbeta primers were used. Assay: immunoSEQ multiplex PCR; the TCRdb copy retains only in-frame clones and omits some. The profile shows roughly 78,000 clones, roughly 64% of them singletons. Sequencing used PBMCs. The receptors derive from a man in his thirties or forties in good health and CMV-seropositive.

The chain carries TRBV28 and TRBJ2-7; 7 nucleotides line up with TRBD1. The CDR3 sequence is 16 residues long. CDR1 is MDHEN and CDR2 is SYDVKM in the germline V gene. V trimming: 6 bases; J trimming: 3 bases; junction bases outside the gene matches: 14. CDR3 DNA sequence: TGTGCCAGCAGCCCGATTGTAGGGGGCTCACTCTACGAGCAGTACTTC. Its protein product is CASSPIVGGSLYEQYF.

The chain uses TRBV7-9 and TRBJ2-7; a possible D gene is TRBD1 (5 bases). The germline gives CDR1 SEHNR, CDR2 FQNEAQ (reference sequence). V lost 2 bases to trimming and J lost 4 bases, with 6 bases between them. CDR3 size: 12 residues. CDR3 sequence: CASSLSGYEQYF. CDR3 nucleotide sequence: TGTGCCAGCAGCTTATCAGGGTACGAGCAGTACTTC. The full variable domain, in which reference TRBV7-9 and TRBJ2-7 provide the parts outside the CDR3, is DTGVSQNPRHKITKRGQNVTFRCDPISEHNRLYWYRQTLGQGPEFLTYFQNEAQLEKSRLLSDRFSAERPKGSFSTLEIQRTEQGDSAMYLCASSLSGYEQYFGPGTRLTVT.

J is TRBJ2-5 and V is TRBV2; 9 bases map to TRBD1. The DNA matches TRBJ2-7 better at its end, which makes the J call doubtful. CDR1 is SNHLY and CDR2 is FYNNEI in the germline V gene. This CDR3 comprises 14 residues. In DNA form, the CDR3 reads TGTGCCAGCAGTCGCGGACAGGGGACCTACGAGCAGTACTTC. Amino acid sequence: CASSRGQGTYEQYF.

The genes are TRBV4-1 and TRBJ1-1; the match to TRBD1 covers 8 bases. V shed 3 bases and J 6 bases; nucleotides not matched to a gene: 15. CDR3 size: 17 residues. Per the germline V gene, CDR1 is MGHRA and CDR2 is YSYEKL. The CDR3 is CASSHQDRAQGGAEAFF. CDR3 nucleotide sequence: TGCGCCAGCAGCCACCAGGACAGGGCCCAGGGTGGTGCTGAAGCTTTCTTT.

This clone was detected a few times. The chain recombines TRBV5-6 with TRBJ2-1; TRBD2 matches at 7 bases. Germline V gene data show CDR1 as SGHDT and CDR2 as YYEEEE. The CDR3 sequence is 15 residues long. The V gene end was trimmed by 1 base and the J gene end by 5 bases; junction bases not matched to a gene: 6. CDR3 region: CASSLLAGRDNEQFF. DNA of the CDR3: TGTGCCAGCAGCTTGTTGGCGGGGAGGGACAATGAGCAGTTCTTC.

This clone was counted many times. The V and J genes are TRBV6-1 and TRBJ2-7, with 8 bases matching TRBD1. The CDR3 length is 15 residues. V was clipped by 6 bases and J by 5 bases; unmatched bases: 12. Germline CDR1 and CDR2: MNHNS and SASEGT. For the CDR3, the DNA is TGTGCCAGCAGACCTATGGACAGGGTTGACGACGAGCAGTACTTC. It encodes CASRPMDRVDDEQYF.

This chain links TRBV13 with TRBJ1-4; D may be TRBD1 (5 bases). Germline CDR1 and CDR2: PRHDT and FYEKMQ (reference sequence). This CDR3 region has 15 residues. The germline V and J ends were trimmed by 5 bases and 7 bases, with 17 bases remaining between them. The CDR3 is CASSPREGLAEKLFF. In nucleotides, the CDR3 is TGTGCCAGCAGCCCCCGGGAGGGGCTGGCTGAAAAACTGTTTTTT.